This T cell receptor beta chain was sequenced in a study of blood T cells in healthy people across ages. Together with a sample-barcoded 5' primer, a J-beta primer mix was included in a second PCR lasting roughly 6 to 12 cycles. TCRdb recomputed calls from the 5' RACE reads with MiXCR, one row per CDR3 protein. The table has about 650,000 distinct CDR3 sequences, 52% seen once. Each donor's blood draw was approximately 10 milliliters of peripheral blood. Germline V gene lookup returns CDR1 DFQATT and CDR2 SNEGSKA (reference sequence). This CDR3 contains 10 residues. The V and J genes are TRBV20-1 and TRBJ2-7; D call uncertain. Sequenced: blood. The TCR sequence derives from a woman older than 75 in good health. In DNA form, the CDR3 reads TGCCGGCTGGGGTGGCGCAGGCAGTACTTC. It yields the protein CRLGWRRQYF.